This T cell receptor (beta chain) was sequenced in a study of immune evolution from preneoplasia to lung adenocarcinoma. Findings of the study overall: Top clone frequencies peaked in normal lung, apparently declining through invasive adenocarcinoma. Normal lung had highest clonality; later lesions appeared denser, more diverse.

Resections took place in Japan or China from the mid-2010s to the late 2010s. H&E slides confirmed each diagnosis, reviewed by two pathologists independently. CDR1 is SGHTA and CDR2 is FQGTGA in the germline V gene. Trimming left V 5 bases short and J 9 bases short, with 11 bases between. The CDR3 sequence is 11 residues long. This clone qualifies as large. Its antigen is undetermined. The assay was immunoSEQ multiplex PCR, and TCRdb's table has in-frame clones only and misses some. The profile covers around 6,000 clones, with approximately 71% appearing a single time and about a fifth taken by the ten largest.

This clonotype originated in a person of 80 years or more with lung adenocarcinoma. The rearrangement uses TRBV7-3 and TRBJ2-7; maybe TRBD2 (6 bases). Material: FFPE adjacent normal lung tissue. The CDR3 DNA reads TGTGCCAGCAGCGACGGAGGGGTGCAGTACTTC. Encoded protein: CASSDGGVQYF.